This T cell receptor beta chain emerged from a study of T cell repertoires in cytomegalovirus infection. Turning to the study itself: From public TCR beta signatures came an indication of both CMV infection and matching HLA type.

TCRdb reprocessed the reads with MiXCR, giving one entry per CDR3 protein. The sample lists fewer than 550,000 distinct CDR3 sequences, about a quarter occurring once. Trimming shortened V by 0 bases and J by 0 bases, and 12 bases separated the two germline ends. The germline V gene encodes CDR1 SGHDN and CDR2 FVKESK. This CDR3 has 17 residues. Input material: PBMCs. V usage is TRBV14 and J usage is TRBJ2-1; D uncertain. The sequence came from a human donor in good health (CMV status not recorded). Some clones in this sample may be carry-over from other donors' samples. The DNA for the CDR3 is TGTGCCAGCAGCCAAGATCGTCGCCTTAGCTCCTACAATGAGCAGTTCTTC. Its protein product is CASSQDRRLSSYNEQFF.